This passage covers 25 T cell receptor beta chains from one sample sequenced in a study of blood T cell repertoires in COVID-19. The table came from immunoSEQ multiplex PCR; TCRdb's copy has only in-frame clones and leaves some out. Of around 270,000 clones in the sample, 80% to 90% were seen once. Sample: PBMCs or T cells enriched from blood (not recorded which). Receptors were obtained from a woman in her 30s who had recovered from COVID-19.

V is TRBV19 and J is TRBJ2-5, with 8 bases that match TRBD2. With 5 bases clipped from V and 3 bases from J, the junction kept 11 bases outside the gene matches. The CDR3 has 16 residues. Looked up from germline, CDR1 is LNHDA and CDR2 is SQIVND (reference sequence). The CDR3 DNA sequence: TGTGCCAGTAGTTTCGGGGGGGCCCGGTTCGAAGAGACCCAGTACTTC. It encodes CASSFGGARFEETQYF.

The V gene is TRBV18, the J gene TRBJ1-1, with 7 bases fitting TRBD1. V was clipped by 0 bases and J by 5 bases; unmatched bases: 3. The germline V gene encodes CDR1 KGHSH and CDR2 LQKENI. This CDR3 has 14 amino acids. CDR3 bases: TGTGCCAGCTCACCACCCACAGGGGTAACTGAAGCTTTCTTT. Residues: CASSPPTGVTEAFF.

V usage is TRBV15 and J usage is TRBJ1-5; 7 bases fit TRBD1. V lost 5 bases, J lost 0 bases, and 4 bases stayed unmatched. The CDR3 consists of 15 residues. The germline V gene encodes CDR1 LNHNV and CDR2 YYDKDF (reference sequence). This chain's CDR3 is CATSPNRGSNQPQHF. CDR3 in DNA: TGTGCCACCAGCCCAAACAGGGGTAGCAATCAGCCCCAGCATTTT.

V is TRBV10-3 and J is TRBJ2-1; 9 bases align to TRBD1. Germline V lookup: CDR1 ENHRY, CDR2 SYGVKD. The CDR3 is 16 amino acids. The J segment lost 6 bases and the V segment lost 4 bases, leaving 10 bases of the junction unmatched. The CDR3 here is CAISAKGQGRVNEQFF. DNA of the CDR3: TGTGCCATCAGTGCTAAGGGACAGGGTAGGGTCAATGAGCAGTTCTTC.

This sequence joins TRBV6-2 or TRBV6-3 and TRBJ1-1; possible D gene TRBD1, 6 bases. The CDR3 is made up of 13 amino acids. Germline CDR1 MNHEY, CDR2 SVGEGT. V dropped 1 base and J dropped 8 bases, with 11 bases sitting between them. CDR3 nucleotides: TGTGCCAGCAGTTACTTGACTGGGACAGAAGCTTTCTTT. Protein product: CASSYLTGTEAFF.

The V gene is TRBV30, the J gene TRBJ2-7; 8 nucleotides agree with TRBD1. This CDR3 has 14 residues. Per the germline V gene, CDR1 is GTSNPN and CDR2 is SVGIG (reference sequence). V dropped 1 base and J dropped 3; count of bases not matched to a gene: 5. Here the CDR3 DNA reads TGTGCCTGGAGTGCCTTGGGACAGGTCTACGAGCAGTACTTC. Protein product: CAWSALGQVYEQYF.

The chain combines TRBV5-1 with TRBJ2-2; TRBD2 is a possible D gene (6 bases). V was trimmed by 4 bases and J by 6 bases, leaving 13 bases between them. Per germline, CDR1 SGHRS and CDR2 YFSETQ. CDR3 size: 14 residues. CDR3 nucleotide sequence: TGCGCCAGCAGCCCCCTGGGGGAGGCCGGGGAGCTGTTTTTT. Translated, it gives CASSPLGEAGELFF.

The rearrangement joins TRBV10-3 to TRBJ2-7, with D possibly being TRBD1 (6 bases). The V and J ends lost 6 bases and 4 bases respectively, with 19 bases between them. Germline V gene data show CDR1 as ENHRY and CDR2 as SYGVKD. The length of the CDR3 is 15 residues. In DNA form, the CDR3 reads TGTGCCATCAGGAAAACACACCGGGACAAATACGAGCAGTACTTC. Translating gives CAIRKTHRDKYEQYF.

The chain links TRBV9 to TRBJ2-1; the match to TRBD2 covers 9 bases. CDR3 size: 15 residues. The V gene's germline CDR1 is SGDLS and CDR2 YYNGEE. Unmatched junction bases numbered 5, after V lost 2 bases and J lost 5 bases. The CDR3 protein is CASSVRGREDNEQFF. The DNA for the CDR3 is TGTGCCAGCAGCGTTCGCGGGAGGGAAGACAATGAGCAGTTCTTC.

The chain is built from TRBV9 and TRBJ2-3, with D perhaps TRBD1 (5 bases). Trimming took 4 bases from V and 6 from J, leaving 15 bases between them. The CDR3 contains 14 residues. Looked up from germline, CDR1 is SGDLS and CDR2 is YYNGEE. As DNA, the CDR3 is TGTGCCAGCAGCCACCCCCGACGACAGGATACGCAGTATTTT. Its protein is CASSHPRRQDTQYF.

The DNA of the CDR3 is TGTGCCAGCAGCGCCACTTTGATATACGAGCAGTACTTC. Residues: CASSATLIYEQYF. The V and J genes are TRBV11-2 and TRBJ2-7; D is unresolved. The CDR3 sequence is 13 residues long. Germline CDR1 and CDR2: SGHAT and FQNNGV. Between the trimmed V and J ends, which lost 5 bases and 4 bases, there was a span of 12 bases. Filled out from reference TRBV11-2 and TRBJ2-7, the complete variable domain reads EAGVAQSPRYKIIEKRQSVAFWCNPISGHATLYWYQQILGQGPKLLIQFQNNGVVDDSQLPKDRFSAERLKGVDSTLKIQPAKLEDSAVYLCASSATLIYEQYFGPGTRLTVT.

The V and J genes are TRBV7-9 and TRBJ2-5, with 7 nucleotides matching TRBD1. J was trimmed by 5 bases and V by 4 bases; bases with no gene match: 7. Germline values: CDR1 SEHNR, CDR2 FQNEAQ (reference sequence). There are 14 residues in the CDR3. The CDR3 coding sequence is TGTGCCAGCAGCTCCCGAACAGGGGTGGAGACCCAGTACTTC. Translating it yields CASSSRTGVETQYF.

The rearrangement joins TRBV11-2 to TRBJ1-1; possibly TRBD1 for D (6 bases). V lost 5 bases, J lost 7 bases, and 17 bases lay in between. Per the germline V gene, CDR1 is SGHAT and CDR2 is FQNNGV. The CDR3 totals 14 residues. The CDR3 region has the DNA TGTGCCAGCAGCGCTCTTCAACAGGGAAGTGAAGCTTTCTTT. Translating gives CASSALQQGSEAFF.

The CDR3 loop reads CASRAFQGSPEAFF. The CDR3 nucleotides read TGTGCCAGCAGGGCCTTCCAGGGTTCTCCTGAAGCTTTCTTT. The V gene is TRBV6-5, the J gene TRBJ1-1; possible D gene TRBD1, 5 bases. V lost 6 bases and J lost 6, with 17 bases in between. Germline V CDR1 and CDR2: MNHEY, SVGAGI. The CDR3 spans 14 residues.

V usage is TRBV2 and J usage is TRBJ2-2; no firm D call. The CDR3 totals 11 residues. Trimming removed 3 bases at V and 7 bases at J, with 3 bases between. Germline values: CDR1 SNHLY, CDR2 FYNNEI. The CDR3 coding sequence is TGTGCCAGCAGTGACGGCGGGGAGCTGTTTTTT. This sequence encodes CASSDGGELFF.

The chain recombines TRBV2 with TRBJ2-1; D is undetermined. The CDR3 length is 15 residues. Germline V lookup: CDR1 SNHLY, CDR2 FYNNEI. Deletions cut 3 bases from V and 1 base from J, with 10 bases between. CDR3 in DNA: TGTGCCAGCAGTGAGTTACTTCGATCCTACAATGAGCAGTTCTTC. Its translation: CASSELLRSYNEQFF.

The CDR3 spells CASSFPGARVEQYF. The CDR3 DNA reads TGTGCCAGCAGTTTTCCAGGGGCGAGGGTCGAGCAGTACTTC. This chain connects TRBV28 to TRBJ2-7; possible D gene TRBD1, 6 bases. Germline CDR1 and CDR2: MDHEN and SYDVKM. The CDR3 covers 14 residues. Trimming removed 3 bases at V and 6 bases at J, with 15 bases between.

This clone was seen ten or more times. CDR3 loop: CASSLDPGTGSTGELFF. The CDR3 DNA sequence: TGCGCCAGCAGCTTGGACCCCGGGACAGGCAGCACCGGGGAGCTGTTTTTT. The genes are TRBV5-1 and TRBJ2-2; TRBD1 agrees at 8 bases. Germline V gives CDR1 SGHRS, CDR2 YFSETQ. CDR3 size: 17 residues. The V and J ends lost 0 bases and 4 bases, in that order; junction bases with no gene match: 8.

J is TRBJ1-1 and V is TRBV6-5; a possible D gene is TRBD1 (6 bases). The CDR3 extends over 14 amino acids. Germline CDR1 and CDR2: MNHEY and SVGAGI. The V end lost 2 bases, the J end lost 1 base, and 8 bases lay between the germline ends. The CDR3 here is CASSYRDTNTEAFF. The CDR3 DNA follows: TGTGCCAGCAGTTACCGGGACACGAACACTGAAGCTTTCTTT.

The genes are TRBV18 and TRBJ2-7, with 9 bases lining up with TRBD1. CDR1 and CDR2 from the germline V gene are KGHSH and LQKENI. The CDR3 is made up of 20 amino acids. Losses at the gene ends were 2 bases for V and 0 bases for J; bases not matched to a gene: 17. CDR3 loop: CASSPVSGQGNLYSSYEQYF. In nucleotides, the CDR3 is TGTGCCAGCTCACCAGTCTCCGGACAGGGGAACCTTTATAGCTCCTACGAGCAGTACTTC.

The J gene is TRBJ2-3, the V gene TRBV5-6; no reliable D call. Trimming took off 0 bases at V and 2 bases at J, with 13 bases between the two ends. The germline V gene encodes CDR1 SGHDT and CDR2 YYEEEE. The CDR3 has 16 residues. The CDR3 sequence: CASSLDGEASTDTQYF. In DNA, the CDR3 is TGTGCCAGCAGCTTGGATGGAGAGGCATCCACAGATACGCAGTATTTT.

The chain couples TRBV7-2 to TRBJ2-7, with D perhaps matching TRBD2 (6 bases). The germline V and J ends were trimmed by 4 bases and 2 bases, with 12 bases remaining between them. CDR1 SGHTA and CDR2 FQGNSA come from the germline V gene. CDR3 size: 14 residues. CDR3 coding DNA: TGTGCCAGCAGCTCGGCGGGGTCTACCTACGAGCAGTACTTC. Translating gives CASSSAGSTYEQYF. Combining the CDR3 with reference TRBV7-2 and TRBJ2-7 gives the whole variable domain GAGVSQSPSNKVTEKGKDVELRCDPISGHTALYWYRQSLGQGLEFLIYFQGNSAPDKSGLPSDRFSAERTGGSVSTLTIQRTQQEDSAVYLCASSSAGSTYEQYFGPGTRLTVT.

CDR3 region: CAWNGQYTEAFF. The CDR3 DNA follows: TGTGCCTGGAACGGACAGTACACTGAAGCTTTCTTT. V is TRBV30 and J is TRBJ1-1; D perhaps matches TRBD1 (6 bases). Trimming cost V 4 bases and J 3 bases, with 9 bases left between them. CDR3 size: 12 residues. The germline CDR1 and CDR2 sequences are GTSNPN and SVGIG (reference sequence).

The rearrangement joins TRBV28 to TRBJ1-5; 8 bases map to TRBD1. The CDR3 has 16 amino acids. Unmatched junction bases numbered 7, after V lost 0 bases and J lost 6 bases. Looked up from germline, CDR1 is MDHEN and CDR2 is SYDVKM. The CDR3 protein is CASSLWTGEISQPQHF. The CDR3 region has the DNA TGTGCCAGCAGTTTATGGACAGGGGAAATAAGTCAGCCCCAGCATTTT.

The V call is TRBV5-1, the J call TRBJ2-5; a possible D gene is TRBD2 (5 bases). CDR1 and CDR2 from the germline V gene are SGHRS and YFSETQ. V was cut by 0 bases and J by 2 bases, with 20 bases left in between. The CDR3 is 18 amino acids. The CDR3 DNA follows: TGCGCCAGCAGCTTGGAACCAGGTGGAGGCTTTATACAAGAGACCCAGTACTTC. Protein: CASSLEPGGGFIQETQYF.